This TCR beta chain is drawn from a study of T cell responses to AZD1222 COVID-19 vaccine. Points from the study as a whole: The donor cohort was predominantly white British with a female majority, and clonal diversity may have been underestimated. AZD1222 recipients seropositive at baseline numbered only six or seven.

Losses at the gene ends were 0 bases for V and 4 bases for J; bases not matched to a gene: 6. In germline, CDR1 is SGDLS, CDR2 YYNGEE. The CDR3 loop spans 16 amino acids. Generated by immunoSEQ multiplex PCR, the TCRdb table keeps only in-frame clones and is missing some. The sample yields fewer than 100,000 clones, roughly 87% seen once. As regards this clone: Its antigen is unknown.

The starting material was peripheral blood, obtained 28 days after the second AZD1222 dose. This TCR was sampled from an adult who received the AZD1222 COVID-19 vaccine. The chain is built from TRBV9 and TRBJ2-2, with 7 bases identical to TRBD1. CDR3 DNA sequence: TGTGCCAGCAGCGTAGACGACAGGGAAGGCACCGGGGAGCTGTTTTTT. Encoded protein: CASSVDDREGTGELFF.